The next 10 T cell receptor beta chains were all read from a single sample in a study of cytomegalovirus exposure and HLA in healthy donors. Primers for the PCR totalled 60 Vbeta and 13 Jbeta. Clones were sequenced by immunoSEQ multiplex PCR, and TCRdb holds only the in-frame ones, with some missing. Seen here are tens of thousands of clones, around 49% observed once, and the top ten hold 6.2%. The sequenced sample was PBMCs. The receptors stem from a woman aged 40-49 years in good health and CMV-seropositive.

This clone was counted a few times. The genes are TRBV6-1 and TRBJ2-5, with 9 nucleotides matching TRBD2. CDR3 size: 15 residues. Germline CDR1 and CDR2: MNHNS and SASEGT. V was pared by 5 bases and J by 1 base, with 5 bases of the junction left unmatched. CDR3: CASSFLAGIQETQYF. The DNA of the CDR3 is TGTGCCAGCAGTTTCCTAGCGGGGATCCAAGAGACCCAGTACTTC.

The rearrangement links TRBV9 to TRBJ1-2; 8 bases match TRBD1. This CDR3 region has 15 residues. CDR1 is SGDLS and CDR2 is YYNGEE in the germline V gene. V lost 4 bases, J lost 7 bases, and 12 bases stayed unmatched. CDR3 protein: CASSRIVGQGGGYTF. The CDR3 DNA follows: TGTGCCAGCAGCCGAATCGTAGGACAGGGCGGTGGCTACACCTTC.

The chain employs TRBV5-4 and TRBJ2-5, with 9 bases identical to TRBD2. V lost 0 bases, J lost 4 bases, and 7 bases stayed unmatched. From germline, CDR1 is SGHNT and CDR2 YYREEE (reference sequence). The CDR3 runs 16 residues. CDR3 loop: CASSLGRGGAPETQYF. The CDR3 DNA reads as TGTGCCAGCAGCTTGGGGCGCGGGGGGGCCCCAGAGACCCAGTACTTC.

There are a few counts of this clone. This CDR3 reads CASSSGTGFYTEAFF. In DNA, the CDR3 is TGTGCCAGCAGCTCCGGGACAGGGTTTTACACTGAAGCTTTCTTT. The rearrangement links TRBV5-4 to TRBJ1-1; 9 bases line up with TRBD1. Looked up from germline, CDR1 is SGHNT and CDR2 is YYREEE (reference sequence). Germline trimming cut 3 bases from V and 3 bases from J; bases unmatched to any gene: 6. This CDR3 comprises 15 residues.

The chain is built from TRBV30 and TRBJ1-4; possibly TRBD1 for D (5 bases). Trimming left V 0 bases short and J 3 bases short, with 5 bases between. Germline values: CDR1 GTSNPN, CDR2 SVGIG (reference sequence). CDR3 length: 13 amino acids. The CDR3 spells CAWSVGANEKLFF. The DNA of the CDR3 is TGTGCCTGGAGTGTAGGGGCTAATGAAAAACTGTTTTTT.

There are a few counts of this clone. The chain has TRBV5-1 and TRBJ2-7; TRBD1 matches 10 bases. Unmatched junction bases numbered 3, after V lost 6 bases and J lost 3 bases. The CDR3 is made up of 13 amino acids. Germline-derived CDR1 and CDR2 are SGHRS and YFSETQ. The CDR3 here is CASKRTGGYEQYF. CDR3 DNA sequence: TGCGCCAGCAAAAGGACAGGGGGCTACGAGCAGTACTTC.

The chain couples TRBV5-1 to TRBJ2-7; 12 positions match TRBD2. The CDR3 is made up of 15 amino acids. CDR1 is SGHRS, CDR2 YFSETQ, per germline. V was clipped by 2 bases and J by 2 bases; unmatched bases: 2. CDR3 loop: CASSLTSGGPYEQYF. The CDR3 nucleotides are TGCGCCAGCAGCTTAACTAGCGGGGGGCCCTACGAGCAGTACTTC.

This chain joins TRBV5-6 and TRBJ2-7, with unresolved D. Trimming pared 4 bases from V and 7 bases from J, leaving 15 bases between. This CDR3 has 13 residues. CDR1 is SGHDT, CDR2 YYEEEE, per germline. CDR3 bases: TGTGCCAGCAGCAAAATCGACTTCGGTGAGCAGTACTTC. Its protein product is CASSKIDFGEQYF.

The chain combines TRBV7-9 with TRBJ2-7; 7 bases line up with TRBD2. The length of the CDR3 is 14 residues. The germline gives CDR1 SEHNR, CDR2 FQNEAQ (reference sequence). V dropped 0 bases and J dropped 4; count of bases not matched to a gene: 3. CDR3 bases: TGTGCCAGCAGCTTAGCGGGACTACAGTACGAGCAGTACTTC. This encodes CASSLAGLQYEQYF.

The chain joins TRBV7-2 to TRBJ1-5; perhaps TRBD1 as D (6 bases). V gave up 2 bases and J gave up 5 bases, with 16 bases separating them. CDR3 length: 16 amino acids. Germline assignment: CDR1 SGHTA and CDR2 FQGNSA. Here the CDR3 reads CASSLRLGGGDQPQHF. The CDR3 bases are TGTGCCAGCAGCTTAAGGTTAGGGGGTGGGGATCAGCCCCAGCATTTT.